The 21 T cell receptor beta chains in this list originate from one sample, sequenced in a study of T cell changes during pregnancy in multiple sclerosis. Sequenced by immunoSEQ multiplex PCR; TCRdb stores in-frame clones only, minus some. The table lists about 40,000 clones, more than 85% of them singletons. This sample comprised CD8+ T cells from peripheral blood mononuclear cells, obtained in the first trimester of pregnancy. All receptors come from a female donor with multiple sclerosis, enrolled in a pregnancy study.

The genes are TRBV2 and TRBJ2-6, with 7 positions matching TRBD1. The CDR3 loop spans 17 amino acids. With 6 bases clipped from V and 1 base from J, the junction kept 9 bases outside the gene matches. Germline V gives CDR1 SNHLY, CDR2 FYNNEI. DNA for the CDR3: TGTGCCAGCAGAGCTACAGGGGCCCTATCTGGGGCCAACGTCCTGACTTTC. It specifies CASRATGALSGANVLTF.

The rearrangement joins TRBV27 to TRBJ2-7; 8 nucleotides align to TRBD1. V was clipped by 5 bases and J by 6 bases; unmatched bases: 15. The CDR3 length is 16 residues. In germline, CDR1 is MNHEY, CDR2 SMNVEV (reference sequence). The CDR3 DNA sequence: TGTGCCAGCAGTCGGTACTCCGGGACAGGCGGTTCCGAGCAGTACTTC. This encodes CASSRYSGTGGSEQYF.

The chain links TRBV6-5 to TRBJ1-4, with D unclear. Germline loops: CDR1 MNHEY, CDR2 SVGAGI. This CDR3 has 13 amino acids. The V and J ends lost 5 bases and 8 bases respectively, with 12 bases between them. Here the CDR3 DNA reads TGTGCCAGCAGTAACCAGGCTCGCGAAAAACTGTTTTTT. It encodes CASSNQAREKLFF.

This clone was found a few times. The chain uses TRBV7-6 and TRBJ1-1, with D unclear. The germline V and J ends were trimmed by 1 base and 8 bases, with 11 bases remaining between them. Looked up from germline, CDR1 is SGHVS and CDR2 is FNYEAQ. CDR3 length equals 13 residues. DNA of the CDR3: TGTGCCAGCAGCTTAGATGGGCGGGAGGAAGCTTTCTTT. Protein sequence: CASSLDGREEAFF.

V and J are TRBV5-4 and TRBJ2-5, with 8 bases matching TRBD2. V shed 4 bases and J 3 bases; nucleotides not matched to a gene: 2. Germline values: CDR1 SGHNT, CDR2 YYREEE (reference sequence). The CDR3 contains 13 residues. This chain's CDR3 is CASSPLAEETQYF. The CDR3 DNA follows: TGTGCCAGCAGCCCACTAGCGGAAGAGACCCAGTACTTC.

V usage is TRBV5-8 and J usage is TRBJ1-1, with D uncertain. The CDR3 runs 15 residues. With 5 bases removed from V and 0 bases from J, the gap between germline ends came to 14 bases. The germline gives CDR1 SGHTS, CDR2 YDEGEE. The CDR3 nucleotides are TGTGCCAGCAGGTTTCATGGCCCCTTGAACACTGAAGCTTTCTTT. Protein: CASRFHGPLNTEAFF.

CDR3 in amino acids: CASSQGPPPGQGAPEAFF. CDR3 sequence (DNA): TGCGCCAGCAGCCAAGGCCCGCCCCCGGGACAGGGAGCCCCTGAAGCTTTCTTT. The genes are TRBV4-1 and TRBJ1-1, with 9 nucleotides matching TRBD1. Germline V gene lookup returns CDR1 MGHRA and CDR2 YSYEKL. V dropped 1 base and J dropped 6; count of bases not matched to a gene: 15. The CDR3 contains 18 residues.

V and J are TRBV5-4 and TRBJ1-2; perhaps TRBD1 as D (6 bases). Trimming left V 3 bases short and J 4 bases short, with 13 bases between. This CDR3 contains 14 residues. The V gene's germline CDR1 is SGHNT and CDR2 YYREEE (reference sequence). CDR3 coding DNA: TGTGCCAGCAGCTACCGGACAGAGACCTATGGCTACACCTTC. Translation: CASSYRTETYGYTF.

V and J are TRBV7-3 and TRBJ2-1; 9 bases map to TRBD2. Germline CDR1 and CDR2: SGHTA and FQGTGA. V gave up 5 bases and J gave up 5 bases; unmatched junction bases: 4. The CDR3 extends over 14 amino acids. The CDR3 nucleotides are TGTGCCAGCAGCAAGACTAGCGGAGACAATGAGCAGTTCTTC. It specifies CASSKTSGDNEQFF.

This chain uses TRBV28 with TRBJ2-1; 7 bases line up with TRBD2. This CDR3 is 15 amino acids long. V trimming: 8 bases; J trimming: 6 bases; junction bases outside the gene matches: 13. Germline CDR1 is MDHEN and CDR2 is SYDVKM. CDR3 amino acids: CASCPLPSGLNEQFF. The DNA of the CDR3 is TGTGCCAGCTGTCCCCTTCCTAGCGGACTCAATGAGCAGTTCTTC.

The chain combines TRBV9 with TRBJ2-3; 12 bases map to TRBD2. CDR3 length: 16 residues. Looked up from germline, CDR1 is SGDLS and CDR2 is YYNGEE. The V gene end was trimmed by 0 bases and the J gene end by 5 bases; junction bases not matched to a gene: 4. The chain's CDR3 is CASSVGGLAGKDTQYF. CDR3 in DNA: TGTGCCAGCAGCGTAGGAGGACTAGCGGGGAAAGATACGCAGTATTTT.

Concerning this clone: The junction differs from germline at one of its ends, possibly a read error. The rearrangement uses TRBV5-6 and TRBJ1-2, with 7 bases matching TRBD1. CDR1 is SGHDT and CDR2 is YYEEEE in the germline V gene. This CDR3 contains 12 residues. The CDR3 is CASSLGSSTGSF. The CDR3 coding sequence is TGTGCCAGCAGCCTTGGGAGTTCGACAGGGTCGTTC.

CDR3 in amino acids: CASSRPLVGNRAATTSYNEQFF. The CDR3 DNA reads as TGTGCCAGCAGCCGACCCCTCGTGGGCAACCGGGCGGCGACTACCTCCTACAATGAGCAGTTCTTC. V gene TRBV27 combines with J gene TRBJ2-1; tentative D call: TRBD2 (5 bases). The CDR3 consists of 22 residues. Germline assignment: CDR1 MNHEY and CDR2 SMNVEV (reference sequence). V was shortened by 6 bases and J by 0 bases, with 33 bases between the two germline ends.

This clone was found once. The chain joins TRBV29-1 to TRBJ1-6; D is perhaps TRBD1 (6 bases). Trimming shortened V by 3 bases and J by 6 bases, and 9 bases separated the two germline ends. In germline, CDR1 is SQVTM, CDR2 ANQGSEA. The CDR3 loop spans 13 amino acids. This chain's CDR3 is CSVEDSSNSPLHF. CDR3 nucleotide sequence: TGCAGCGTTGAGGACAGCTCTAATTCACCCCTCCACTTT.

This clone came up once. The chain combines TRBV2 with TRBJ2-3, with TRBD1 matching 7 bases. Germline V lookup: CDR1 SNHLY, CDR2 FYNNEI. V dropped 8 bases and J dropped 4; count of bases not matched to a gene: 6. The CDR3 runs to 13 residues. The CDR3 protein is CASLRDSADTQYF. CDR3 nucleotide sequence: TGTGCCAGCCTGAGGGACAGCGCAGATACGCAGTATTTT.

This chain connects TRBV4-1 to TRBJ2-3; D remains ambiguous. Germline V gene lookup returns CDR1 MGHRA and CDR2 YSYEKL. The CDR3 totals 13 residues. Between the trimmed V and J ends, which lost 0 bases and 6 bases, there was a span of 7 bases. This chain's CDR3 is CASSQDPLDTQYF. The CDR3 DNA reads TGCGCCAGCAGCCAAGACCCATTGGATACGCAGTATTTT.

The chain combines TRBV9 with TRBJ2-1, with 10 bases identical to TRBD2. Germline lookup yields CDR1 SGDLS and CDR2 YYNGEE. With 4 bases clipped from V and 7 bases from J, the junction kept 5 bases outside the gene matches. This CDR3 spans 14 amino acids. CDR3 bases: TGTGCCAGCAGCCCGGGACTAGCGATAAATGAGCAGTTCTTC. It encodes CASSPGLAINEQFF. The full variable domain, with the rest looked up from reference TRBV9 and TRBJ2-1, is DSGVTQTPKHLITATGQRVTLRCSPRSGDLSVYWYQQSLDQGLQFLIQYYNGEERAKGNILERFSAQQFPDLHSELNLSSLELGDSALYFCASSPGLAINEQFFGPGTRLTVL.

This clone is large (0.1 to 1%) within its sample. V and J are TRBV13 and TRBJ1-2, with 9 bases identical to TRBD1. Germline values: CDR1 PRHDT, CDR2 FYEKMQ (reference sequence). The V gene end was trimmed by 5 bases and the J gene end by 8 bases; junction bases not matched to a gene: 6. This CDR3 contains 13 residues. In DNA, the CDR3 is TGTGCCAGCAGCGGATGGACAGGGGAAGGCTACACCTTC. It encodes CASSGWTGEGYTF.

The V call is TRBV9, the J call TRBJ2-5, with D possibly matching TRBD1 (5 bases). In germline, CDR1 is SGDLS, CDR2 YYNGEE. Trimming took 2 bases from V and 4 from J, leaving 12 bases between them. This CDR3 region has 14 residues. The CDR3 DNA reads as TGTGCCAGCAGCGTGGACAATAAGGTAGAGACCCAGTACTTC. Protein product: CASSVDNKVETQYF.

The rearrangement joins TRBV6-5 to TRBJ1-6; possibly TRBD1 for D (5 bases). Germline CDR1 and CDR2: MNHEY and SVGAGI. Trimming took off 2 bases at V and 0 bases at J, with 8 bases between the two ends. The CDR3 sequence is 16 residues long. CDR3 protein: CASSYGGDSYNSPLHF. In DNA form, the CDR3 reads TGTGCCAGCAGTTACGGGGGGGACTCCTATAATTCACCCCTCCACTTT.

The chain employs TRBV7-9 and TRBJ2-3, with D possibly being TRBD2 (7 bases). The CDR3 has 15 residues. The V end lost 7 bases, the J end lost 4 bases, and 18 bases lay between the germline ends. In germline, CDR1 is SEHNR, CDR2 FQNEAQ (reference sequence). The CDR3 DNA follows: TGTGCCAGCAACCGGTTCGGGGGGCCCCCAGATACGCAGTATTTT. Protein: CASNRFGGPPDTQYF.